The 10 T cell receptor beta chains listed next were all sequenced from one sample in a study of OX40 agonist ivuxolimab in advanced cancers. Produced via immunoSEQ multiplex PCR; TCRdb's table is partial and in-frame only. This sample has 45,000 to 55,000 clones, with 85% to 95% found just once. Sample: CD4+ or CD8+ T cells sorted from blood, taken in a trial of the OX40 agonist ivuxolimab. These receptors all come from an adult with an advanced solid tumor such as melanoma, head and neck, liver or kidney cancer.

The gene calls are TRBV30 and TRBJ1-4; D is perhaps TRBD1 (5 bases). V was cut by 0 bases and J by 8 bases, with 16 bases left in between. Germline assignment: CDR1 GTSNPN and CDR2 SVGIG (reference sequence). CDR3 length: 15 residues. CDR3 protein: CAWSVSGTGREKLFF. The DNA of the CDR3 is TGTGCCTGGAGTGTTTCTGGGACCGGGCGAGAAAAACTGTTTTTT.

This clone was counted only a few times. This chain connects TRBV9 to TRBJ2-7, with unresolved D. In germline, CDR1 is SGDLS, CDR2 YYNGEE. V gave up 4 bases and J gave up 6 bases, with 11 bases separating them. There are 12 residues in the CDR3. The CDR3 protein is CASSKPGPEQYF. DNA of the CDR3: TGTGCCAGCAGCAAGCCCGGGCCCGAGCAGTACTTC.

There are a few counts of this clone. This rearrangement joins TRBV13 to TRBJ2-7; D is perhaps TRBD1 or TRBD2 (6 bases each). V gave up 6 bases and J gave up 7 bases, with 19 bases separating them. Germline CDR1 reads PRHDT; CDR2 reads FYEKMQ (reference sequence). The CDR3 is 14 residues long. CDR3 residues: CASRVGGSGREQYF. As DNA, the CDR3 is TGTGCCAGCAGGGTAGGGGGGTCGGGCAGGGAGCAGTACTTC. Using reference TRBV13 and TRBJ2-7 for the parts outside the CDR3, the full variable domain is AAGVIQSPRHLIKEKRETATLKCYPIPRHDTVYWYQQGPGQDPQFLISFYEKMQSDKGSIPDRFSAQQFSDYHSELNMSSLELGDSALYFCASRVGGSGREQYFGPGTRLTVT.

The chain recombines TRBV19 with TRBJ2-7; the match to TRBD1 covers 10 bases. From germline, CDR1 is LNHDA and CDR2 SQIVND (reference sequence). Trimming at V came to 5 bases and at J to 2 bases, leaving 9 bases not matched to a gene. The CDR3 is 16 residues long. The CDR3 loop reads CASSEGTGDLTYEQYF. Here the CDR3 DNA reads TGTGCCAGTAGTGAAGGGACAGGGGACTTGACCTACGAGCAGTACTTC.

This sequence joins TRBV7-9 and TRBJ1-5; 7 bases map to TRBD1. The CDR3 covers 15 residues. Germline CDR1 and CDR2: SEHNR and FQNEAQ (reference sequence). J lost 7 bases, V lost 2 bases, and 8 bases had no gene match. This chain's CDR3 is CASSLTGASTQPQHF. CDR3 coding DNA: TGTGCCAGCAGCTTAACAGGGGCGTCGACCCAGCCCCAGCATTTT.

The chain joins TRBV9 to TRBJ2-4, with 9 bases identical to TRBD1. Germline V CDR1 and CDR2: SGDLS, YYNGEE. V trimming: 3 bases; J trimming: 3 bases; junction bases outside the gene matches: 7. There are 16 residues in the CDR3. The CDR3 sequence is CASSATGGAYKNIQYF. The CDR3 region has the DNA TGTGCCAGCAGCGCCACAGGGGGCGCTTACAAAAACATTCAGTACTTC.

The chain combines TRBV28 with TRBJ2-5; D not resolved. V gave up 1 base and J gave up 5 bases, with 5 bases separating them. CDR3 length: 12 residues. Germline assignment: CDR1 MDHEN and CDR2 SYDVKM. This CDR3 reads CASSLLRETQYF. The CDR3 nucleotides read TGTGCCAGCAGTTTATTGAGGGAGACCCAGTACTTC. Combining the CDR3 with reference TRBV28 and TRBJ2-5 gives the whole variable domain DVKVTQSSRYLVKRTGEKVFLECVQDMDHENMFWYRQDPGLGLRLIYFSYDVKMKEKGDIPEGYSVSREKKERFSLILESASTNQTSMYLCASSLLRETQYFGPGTRLLVL.

This chain connects TRBV28 to TRBJ1-5, with a possible D match to TRBD1 (5 bases). V was cut by 5 bases and J by 7 bases, with 12 bases left in between. The CDR3 loop spans 13 amino acids. The V gene's germline CDR1 is MDHEN and CDR2 SYDVKM. The CDR3 protein is CASSPPGAQPQHF. As DNA, the CDR3 is TGTGCCAGCAGTCCCCCCGGGGCGCAGCCCCAGCATTTT.

CDR3 loop: CASSVAGLGQETQYF. The CDR3 bases are TGTGCCAGCAGCGTGGCAGGGTTAGGCCAAGAGACCCAGTACTTC. The gene calls are TRBV9 and TRBJ2-5; D possibly corresponds to TRBD1 (5 bases). Germline CDR1 reads SGDLS; CDR2 reads YYNGEE. The CDR3 totals 15 residues. V lost 2 bases and J lost 1, with 12 bases in between.

The chain joins TRBV2 to TRBJ2-7, with 11 bases aligning to TRBD2. The CDR3 extends over 15 amino acids. V was pared by 5 bases and J by 2 bases, with 5 bases of the junction left unmatched. The germline CDR1 and CDR2 sequences are SNHLY and FYNNEI. CDR3 in amino acids: CASSKEGLAAYEQYF. The CDR3 DNA follows: TGTGCCAGCAGTAAAGAGGGACTAGCGGCCTACGAGCAGTACTTC.